This T cell receptor (beta chain) was recovered during a study of cytomegalovirus exposure and HLA in healthy donors. The study, taken as a whole, reports: Later examination showed HLA-associated TCR beta chains had greater clonal expansion than equally common others. Most TCR beta V segments were productive about 87% or about 30% of the time in an earlier analysis. CMV serostatus was the sole immune exposure information available.

About this clone itself: The antigen remains undetermined.

Use of 60 Vbeta and 13 Jbeta primers characterized the PCR. Profiling relied on immunoSEQ multiplex PCR, and the TCRdb table lists in-frame clones only, not all of them. In the table there are roughly 80,000 clones, roughly 75% of which are singletons. Germline lookup yields CDR1 SEHNR and CDR2 FQNEAQ (reference sequence). The CDR3 runs 14 residues. With V trimmed by 5 bases and J by 6 bases, 2 bases remained unmatched. The clonotype was recovered from a woman aged 40 to 49 in good health and CMV-seronegative. The specimen sequenced was PBMCs. This chain links TRBV7-9 with TRBJ1-6, with TRBD1 matching 9 bases. The CDR3 coding sequence is TGTGCCAGCAGCCAGGGACAGGGTAATTCACCCCTCCACTTT. It yields the protein CASSQGQGNSPLHF.